This TCR beta chain originates from a study of OX40 agonist ivuxolimab in advanced cancers. Across the whole study: The drug used for patients, ivuxolimab, was an agonistic anti-OX40 (CD134) antibody. Patients received ivuxolimab, an intravenous treatment, every 2 weeks at 0.01 to 10 mg/kg. Of the participants, more than 35% had some prior anti-PD-1, anti-PD-L1 or anti-CTLA-4 therapy, which was allowed. The study, taken as a whole, reports: Antigen specificity of clonally expanded peripheral T cells was not established.

TCRdb keeps only in-frame clones here, not all; method: immunoSEQ multiplex PCR. The data show roughly 86,000 clones, 90% seen once. This CDR3 comprises 15 residues. The V end lost 3 bases, the J end lost 0 bases, and 12 bases lay between the germline ends. Germline values: CDR1 KGHSH, CDR2 LQKENI. A remark on this clone: Its antigen is still unknown.

The V and J genes are TRBV18 and TRBJ2-7, with TRBD2 as a possible D gene (6 bases). The sequences come from CD4+ or CD8+ T cells sorted from blood, collected in a trial of the OX40 agonist ivuxolimab. The clonotype was recovered from an adult with an advanced solid tumor such as melanoma, head and neck, liver or kidney cancer. The CDR3: CASSPPGLSSYEQYF. For the CDR3, the DNA is TGTGCCAGCTCACCTCCGGGACTGAGCTCCTACGAGCAGTACTTC.